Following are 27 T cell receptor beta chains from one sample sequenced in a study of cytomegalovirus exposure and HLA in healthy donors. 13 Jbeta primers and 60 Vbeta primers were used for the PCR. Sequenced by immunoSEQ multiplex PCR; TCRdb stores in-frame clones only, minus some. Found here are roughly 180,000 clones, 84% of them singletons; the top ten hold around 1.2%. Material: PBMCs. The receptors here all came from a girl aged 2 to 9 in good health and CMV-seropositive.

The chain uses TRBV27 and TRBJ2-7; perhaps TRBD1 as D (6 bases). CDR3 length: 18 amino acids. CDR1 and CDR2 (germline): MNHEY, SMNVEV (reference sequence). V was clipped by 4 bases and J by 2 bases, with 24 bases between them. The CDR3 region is CASSSLYSGQYPTYEQYF. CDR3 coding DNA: TGTGCCAGCAGTTCCCTGTACTCGGGACAATACCCTACCTACGAGCAGTACTTC.

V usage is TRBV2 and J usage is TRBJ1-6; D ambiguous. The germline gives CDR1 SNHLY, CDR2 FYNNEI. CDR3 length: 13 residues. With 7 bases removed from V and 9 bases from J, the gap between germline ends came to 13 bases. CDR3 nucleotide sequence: TGTGCCAGCACAGCGAGGTTAGGTTCACCCCTCCACTTT. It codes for CASTARLGSPLHF.

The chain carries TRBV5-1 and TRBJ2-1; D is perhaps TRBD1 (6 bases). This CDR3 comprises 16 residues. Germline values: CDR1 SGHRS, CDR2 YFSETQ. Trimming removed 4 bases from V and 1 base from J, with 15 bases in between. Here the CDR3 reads CASSPGGLTSYNEQFF. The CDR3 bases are TGCGCCAGCAGCCCTGGGGGCCTCACTTCCTACAATGAGCAGTTCTTC.

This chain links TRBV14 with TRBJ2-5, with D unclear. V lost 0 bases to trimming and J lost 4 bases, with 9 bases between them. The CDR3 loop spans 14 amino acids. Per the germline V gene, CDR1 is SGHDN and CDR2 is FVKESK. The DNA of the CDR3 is TGTGCCAGCAGCCAAGATTACATGGTAGAGACCCAGTACTTC. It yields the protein CASSQDYMVETQYF. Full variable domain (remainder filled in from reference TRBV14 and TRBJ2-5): EAGVTQFPSHSVIEKGQTVTLRCDPISGHDNLYWYRRVMGKEIKFLLHFVKESKQDESGMPNNRFLAERTGGTYSTLKVQPAELEDSGVYFCASSQDYMVETQYFGPGTRLLVL.

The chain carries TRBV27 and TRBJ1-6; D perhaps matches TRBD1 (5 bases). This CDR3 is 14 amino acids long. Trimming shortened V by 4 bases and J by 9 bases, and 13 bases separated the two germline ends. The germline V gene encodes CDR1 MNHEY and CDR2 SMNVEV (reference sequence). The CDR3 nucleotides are TGTGCCAGCAGTTCCCCCGGGGGATTTTCACCCCTCCACTTT. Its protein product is CASSSPGGFSPLHF.

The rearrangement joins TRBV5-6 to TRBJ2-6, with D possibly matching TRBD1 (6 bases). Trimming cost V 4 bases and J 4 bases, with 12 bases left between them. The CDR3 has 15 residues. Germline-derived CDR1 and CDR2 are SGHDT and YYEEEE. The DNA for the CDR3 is TGTGCCAGCAGCCGAACAGGGTTCGGGGCCAACGTCCTGACTTTC. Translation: CASSRTGFGANVLTF.

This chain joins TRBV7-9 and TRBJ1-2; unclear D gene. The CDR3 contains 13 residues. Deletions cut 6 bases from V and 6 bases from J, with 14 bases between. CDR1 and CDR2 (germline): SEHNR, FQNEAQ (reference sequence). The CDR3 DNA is TGTGCCAGCAGATATTATACCGGGGATGGCTACACCTTC. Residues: CASRYYTGDGYTF.

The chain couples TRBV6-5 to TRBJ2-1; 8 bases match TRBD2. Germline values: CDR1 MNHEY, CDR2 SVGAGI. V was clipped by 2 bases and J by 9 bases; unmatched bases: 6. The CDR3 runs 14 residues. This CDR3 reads CASSYAGGEGEQFF. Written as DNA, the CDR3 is TGTGCCAGCAGTTACGCGGGAGGCGAAGGTGAGCAGTTCTTC.

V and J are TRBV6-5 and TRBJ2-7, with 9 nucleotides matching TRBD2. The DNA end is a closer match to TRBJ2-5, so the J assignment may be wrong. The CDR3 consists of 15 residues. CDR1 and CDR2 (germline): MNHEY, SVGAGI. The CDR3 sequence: CASSPSGGKAETQYF. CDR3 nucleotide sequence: TGTGCCAGCAGTCCCAGCGGGGGGAAAGCGGAGACCCAGTACTTC.

The CDR3 loop is CASRERLAGGPDEQFF. CDR3 DNA sequence: TGTGCCAGCAGGGAAAGACTAGCGGGAGGGCCAGATGAGCAGTTCTTC. The chain recombines TRBV2 with TRBJ2-1; 14 bases align to TRBD2. The CDR3 loop spans 16 amino acids. In germline, CDR1 is SNHLY, CDR2 FYNNEI. Losses at the gene ends were 6 bases for V and 8 bases for J; bases not matched to a gene: 9.

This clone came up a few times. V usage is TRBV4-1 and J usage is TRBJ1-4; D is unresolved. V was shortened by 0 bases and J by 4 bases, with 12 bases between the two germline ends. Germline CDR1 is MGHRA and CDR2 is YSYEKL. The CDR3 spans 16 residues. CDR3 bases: TGCGCCAGCAGCCAAGAGAGAGGCAGCCTTAATGAAAAACTGTTTTTT. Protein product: CASSQERGSLNEKLFF.

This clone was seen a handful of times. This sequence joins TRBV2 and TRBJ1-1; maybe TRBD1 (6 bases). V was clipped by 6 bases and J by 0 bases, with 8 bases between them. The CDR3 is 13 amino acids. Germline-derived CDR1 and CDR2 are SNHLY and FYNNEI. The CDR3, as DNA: TGTGCCAGCAGGGACAGCGTGAACACTGAAGCTTTCTTT. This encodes CASRDSVNTEAFF.

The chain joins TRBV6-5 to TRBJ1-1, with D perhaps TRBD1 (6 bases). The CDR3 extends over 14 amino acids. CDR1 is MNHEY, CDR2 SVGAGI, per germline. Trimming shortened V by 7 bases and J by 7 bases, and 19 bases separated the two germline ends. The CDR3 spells CASTRVRGFGEAFF. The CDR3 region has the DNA TGTGCCAGCACCAGAGTGAGGGGGTTCGGTGAAGCTTTCTTT.

The CDR3 loop reads CASSVVDSRNEKLFF. The CDR3 DNA reads TGTGCCAGCAGCGTAGTTGACAGTCGTAATGAAAAACTGTTTTTT. The genes are TRBV9 and TRBJ1-4, with D tentatively TRBD1 (5 bases). This CDR3 comprises 15 residues. V lost 0 bases to trimming and J lost 4 bases, with 10 bases between them. From germline, CDR1 is SGDLS and CDR2 YYNGEE.

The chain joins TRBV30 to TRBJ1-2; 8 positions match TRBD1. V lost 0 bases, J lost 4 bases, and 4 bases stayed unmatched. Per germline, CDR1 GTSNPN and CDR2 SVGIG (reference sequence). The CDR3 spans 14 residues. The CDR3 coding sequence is TGTGCCTGGAGTGTAGGGGACAGGATCTATGGCTACACCTTC. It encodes CAWSVGDRIYGYTF.

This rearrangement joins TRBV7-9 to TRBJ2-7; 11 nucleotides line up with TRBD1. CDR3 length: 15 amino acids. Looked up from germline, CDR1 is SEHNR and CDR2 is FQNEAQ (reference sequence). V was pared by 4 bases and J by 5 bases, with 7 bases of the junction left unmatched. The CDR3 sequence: CASSSRDRGYHEQYF. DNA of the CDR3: TGTGCCAGCAGCTCCCGGGACAGGGGGTACCACGAGCAGTACTTC.

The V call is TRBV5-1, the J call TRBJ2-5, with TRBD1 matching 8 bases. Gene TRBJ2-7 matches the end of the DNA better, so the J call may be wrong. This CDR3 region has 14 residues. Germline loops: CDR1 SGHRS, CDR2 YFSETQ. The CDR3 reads CASTDRQGINEQYF. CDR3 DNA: TGCGCCAGCACGGATAGACAGGGGATCAACGAGCAGTACTTC.

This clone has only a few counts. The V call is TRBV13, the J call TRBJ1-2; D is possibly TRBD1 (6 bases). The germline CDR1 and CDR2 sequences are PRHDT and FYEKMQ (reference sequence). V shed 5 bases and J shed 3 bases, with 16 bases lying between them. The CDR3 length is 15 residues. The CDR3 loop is CASSPRRTEDYGYTF. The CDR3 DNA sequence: TGTGCCAGCAGCCCAAGAAGGACAGAGGACTATGGCTACACCTTC.

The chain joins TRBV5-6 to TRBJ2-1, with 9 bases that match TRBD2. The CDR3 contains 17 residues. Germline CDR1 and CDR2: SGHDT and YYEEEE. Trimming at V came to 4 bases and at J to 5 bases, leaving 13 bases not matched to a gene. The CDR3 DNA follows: TGTGCCAGCAGCAACCGTCGTGCGGGGGGGCCCAACAATGAGCAGTTCTTC. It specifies CASSNRRAGGPNNEQFF.

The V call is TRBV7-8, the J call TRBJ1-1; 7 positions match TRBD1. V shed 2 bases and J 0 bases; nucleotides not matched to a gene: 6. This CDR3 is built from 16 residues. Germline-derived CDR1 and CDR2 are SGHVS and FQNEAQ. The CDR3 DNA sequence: TGTGCCAGCAGCTTACGGGACAGCGTCATGAACACTGAAGCTTTCTTT. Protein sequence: CASSLRDSVMNTEAFF.

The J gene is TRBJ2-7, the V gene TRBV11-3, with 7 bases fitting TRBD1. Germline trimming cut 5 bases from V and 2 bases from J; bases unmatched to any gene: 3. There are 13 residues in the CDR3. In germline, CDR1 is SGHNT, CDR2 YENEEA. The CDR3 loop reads CASSVGTAYEQYF. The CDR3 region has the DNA TGTGCCAGCAGCGTCGGGACAGCCTACGAGCAGTACTTC.

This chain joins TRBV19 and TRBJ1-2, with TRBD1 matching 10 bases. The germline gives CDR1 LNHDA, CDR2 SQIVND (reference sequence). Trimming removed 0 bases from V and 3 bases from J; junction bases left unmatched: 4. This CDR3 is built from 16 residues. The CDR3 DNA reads TGTGCCAGTAGTATAGACAAGGACAGGGGGGACTATGGCTACACCTTC. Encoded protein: CASSIDKDRGDYGYTF.

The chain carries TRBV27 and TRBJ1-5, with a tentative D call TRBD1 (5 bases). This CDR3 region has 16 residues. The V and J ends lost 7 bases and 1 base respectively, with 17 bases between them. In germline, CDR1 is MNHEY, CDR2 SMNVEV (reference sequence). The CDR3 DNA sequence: TGTGCCAGCAAGCCCTCGACGGGGGAGAGCAATCAGCCCCAGCATTTT. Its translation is CASKPSTGESNQPQHF.

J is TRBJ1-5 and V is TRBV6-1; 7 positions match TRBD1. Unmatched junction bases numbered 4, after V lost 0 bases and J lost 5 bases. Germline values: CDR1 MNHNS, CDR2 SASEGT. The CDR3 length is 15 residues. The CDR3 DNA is TGTGCCAGCAGTGAAGCATACAGGGGCCATCAGCCCCAGCATTTT. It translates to CASSEAYRGHQPQHF.

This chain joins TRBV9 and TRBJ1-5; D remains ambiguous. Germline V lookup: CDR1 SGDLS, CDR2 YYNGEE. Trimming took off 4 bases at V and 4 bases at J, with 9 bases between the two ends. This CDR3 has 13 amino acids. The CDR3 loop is CASSPSLNQPQHF. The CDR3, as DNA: TGTGCCAGCAGCCCCAGTCTGAATCAGCCCCAGCATTTT.

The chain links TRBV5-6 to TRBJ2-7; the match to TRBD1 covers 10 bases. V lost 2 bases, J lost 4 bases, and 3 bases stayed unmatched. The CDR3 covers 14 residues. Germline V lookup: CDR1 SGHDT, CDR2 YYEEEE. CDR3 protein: CASSFGDRGYEQYF. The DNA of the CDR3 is TGTGCCAGCAGCTTCGGGGACAGGGGTTACGAGCAGTACTTC.

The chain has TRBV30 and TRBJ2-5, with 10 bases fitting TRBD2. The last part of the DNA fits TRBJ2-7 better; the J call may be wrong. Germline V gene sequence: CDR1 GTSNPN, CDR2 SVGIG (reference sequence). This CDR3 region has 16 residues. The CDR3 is CAWSALRLAGLYEQYF. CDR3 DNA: TGTGCCTGGAGTGCTCTAAGACTAGCGGGTTTGTACGAGCAGTACTTC.